The 21 T cell receptor beta chains presented below share a single source sample, sequenced in a study of technical replicates of blood from a few donors. The protocol was immunoSEQ multiplex PCR, while the TCRdb copy is restricted to in-frame clones and leaves out a portion. The sample consists of around 77,000 clones, over 85% of them appearing once. The sequencing sample was made of T cells isolated from PBMCs. These receptors originate from a human donor in good health.

The V call is TRBV4-1, the J call TRBJ2-5; maybe TRBD1 (6 bases). Germline V gives CDR1 MGHRA, CDR2 YSYEKL. Trimming removed 3 bases at V and 5 bases at J, with 16 bases between. The CDR3 contains 15 residues. DNA for the CDR3: TGCGCCAGCAGCCAGGACTCAGGGGTGGGGGAGACCCAGTACTTC. This gives the protein CASSQDSGVGETQYF.

The chain is built from TRBV11-3 and TRBJ1-1; D is uncertain. The length of the CDR3 is 14 residues. The germline V and J ends were trimmed by 0 bases and 5 bases, with 10 bases remaining between them. Per germline, CDR1 SGHNT and CDR2 YENEEA. CDR3 bases: TGTGCCAGCAGCTTAGAGTCCTTCGGTACTGAAGCTTTCTTT. Translation gives CASSLESFGTEAFF.

This chain connects TRBV7-2 to TRBJ1-4; D unresolved. There are 16 residues in the CDR3. V lost 1 base and J lost 10, with 19 bases in between. Germline V gene sequence: CDR1 SGHTA, CDR2 FQGNSA. CDR3 nucleotides: TGTGCCAGCAGCTTAGAGAGTGGAGCGCCGTACGGAAAACTGTTTTTT. Encoded protein: CASSLESGAPYGKLFF.

V is TRBV7-9 and J is TRBJ2-1; 7 nucleotides line up with TRBD2. The CDR3 is 15 amino acids. From germline, CDR1 is SEHNR and CDR2 FQNEAQ (reference sequence). Trimming took 4 bases from V and 3 from J; bases not matched to a gene: 6. CDR3 DNA sequence: TGTGCCAGCAGCTCTGGGCGGGAGTTCTACAATGAGCAGTTCTTC. It codes for CASSSGREFYNEQFF.

The chain combines TRBV11-3 with TRBJ2-3; D gene uncertain. This CDR3 comprises 12 residues. Trimming cost V 5 bases and J 4 bases, with 7 bases left between them. From germline, CDR1 is SGHNT and CDR2 YENEEA. CDR3 protein: CASSDSPDTQYF. In nucleotides, the CDR3 is TGTGCCAGCAGCGATAGCCCAGATACGCAGTATTTT.

This clone was counted a single time. This chain uses TRBV5-1 with TRBJ1-1, with TRBD1 identical over 8 bases. Germline CDR1 SGHRS, CDR2 YFSETQ. J gave up 2 bases and V 0 bases, and 3 bases lay outside the gene matches. The CDR3 spans 15 residues. CDR3 coding DNA: TGCGCCAGCAGCTTGGGGACAGGGCATAACACTGAAGCTTTCTTT. Translation gives CASSLGTGHNTEAFF.

The chain recombines TRBV4-1 with TRBJ1-2; tentative D call: TRBD1 (6 bases). V lost 3 bases and J lost 4, with 9 bases in between. Germline CDR1 MGHRA, CDR2 YSYEKL. CDR3 length: 13 amino acids. The CDR3 loop reads CASSQDSPYGYTF. The CDR3 DNA reads as TGCGCCAGCAGCCAGGACAGCCCCTATGGCTACACCTTC.

The J gene is TRBJ1-1, the V gene TRBV19; 9 bases align to TRBD1. Losses at the gene ends were 2 bases for V and 2 bases for J; bases not matched to a gene: 3. Germline CDR1 and CDR2: LNHDA and SQIVND (reference sequence). There are 15 residues in the CDR3. The CDR3 DNA reads as TGTGCCAGTAGTATACAGGGACAGGGAAACACTGAAGCTTTCTTT. Protein: CASSIQGQGNTEAFF.

The gene calls are TRBV5-4 and TRBJ2-1; no reliable D call. The CDR3 covers 12 residues. The ends were cut back, 5 bases at V and 4 bases at J, with 7 bases in the middle. From germline, CDR1 is SGHNT and CDR2 YYREEE (reference sequence). CDR3 sequence: CASRGVYNEQFF. The CDR3 DNA reads as TGTGCCAGCAGAGGAGTATACAATGAGCAGTTCTTC.

Only one count was recorded for this clone. The J gene is TRBJ1-1, the V gene TRBV19; 7 positions agree with TRBD1. The trim removed 6 bases at V and 0 bases at J, leaving 4 bases unmatched. CDR1 is LNHDA and CDR2 is SQIVND in the germline V gene (reference sequence). The CDR3 length is 14 residues. The CDR3 reads CASRFRGVNTEAFF. DNA of the CDR3: TGTGCCAGTAGATTCAGGGGGGTGAACACTGAAGCTTTCTTT.

The rearrangement joins TRBV5-4 to TRBJ2-2; D might be TRBD1 (6 bases). Germline V gene lookup returns CDR1 SGHNT and CDR2 YYREEE (reference sequence). The CDR3 is 15 residues long. Trimming removed 4 bases from V and 4 bases from J, with 14 bases in between. The CDR3 coding sequence is TGTGCCAGCAGCCAGGCAGGGGACGGCACCGGGGAGCTGTTTTTT. It codes for CASSQAGDGTGELFF.

This chain links TRBV14 with TRBJ2-2, with a possible D match to TRBD2 (5 bases). Germline values: CDR1 SGHDN, CDR2 FVKESK. This CDR3 comprises 12 residues. Deletions cut 1 base from V and 14 bases from J, with 11 bases between. The CDR3 bases are TGTGCCAGCAGCCAAGGGGGAGAGGAACTGTTTTTT. This sequence encodes CASSQGGEELFF. Variable domain in full (rest from reference TRBV14 and TRBJ2-2): EAGVTQFPSHSVIEKGQTVTLRCDPISGHDNLYWYRRVMGKEIKFLLHFVKESKQDESGMPNNRFLAERTGGTYSTLKVQPAELEDSGVYFCASSQGGEELFFGEGSRLTVL.

The V gene is TRBV6-5, the J gene TRBJ1-1, with D perhaps matching TRBD1 (6 bases). V lost 0 bases to trimming and J lost 6 bases, with 14 bases between them. Germline CDR1 MNHEY, CDR2 SVGAGI. CDR3 length: 15 residues. CDR3 residues: CASSYSQGSGPEAFF. The CDR3 DNA follows: TGTGCCAGCAGTTACTCGCAGGGGTCGGGGCCTGAAGCTTTCTTT.

This sequence joins TRBV6-5 and TRBJ1-1; 10 bases fit TRBD1. This CDR3 contains 13 residues. The V gene end was trimmed by 4 bases and the J gene end by 6 bases; junction bases not matched to a gene: 2. Germline CDR1 reads MNHEY; CDR2 reads SVGAGI. Written as DNA, the CDR3 is TGTGCCAGCAGTTTCGGACAGGGGGCTGAAGCTTTCTTT. This encodes CASSFGQGAEAFF.

The chain carries TRBV5-1 and TRBJ2-5; TRBD2 might be the D (6 bases). Trimming removed 4 bases from V and 1 base from J, with 11 bases in between. The CDR3 contains 14 residues. Germline V CDR1 and CDR2: SGHRS, YFSETQ. The CDR3 DNA reads TGCGCCAGCAGCCACCGGGAGCCCCAAGAGACCCAGTACTTC. It encodes CASSHREPQETQYF.

The V and J genes are TRBV5-1 and TRBJ2-7; 10 nucleotides align to TRBD1. Germline V gene data show CDR1 as SGHRS and CDR2 as YFSETQ. V was pared by 1 base and J by 4 bases, with 5 bases of the junction left unmatched. The length of the CDR3 is 15 residues. The CDR3 here is CASSLHMGQGYEQYF. The DNA of the CDR3 is TGCGCCAGCAGCTTGCATATGGGACAGGGGTACGAGCAGTACTTC.

The chain employs TRBV11-2 and TRBJ1-4; TRBD1 aligns across 11 bases. The CDR3 has 14 residues. With 5 bases clipped from V and 8 bases from J, the junction kept 4 bases outside the gene matches. Germline V gene data show CDR1 as SGHAT and CDR2 as FQNNGV. CDR3 loop: CASSRDRGSEKLFF. Here the CDR3 DNA reads TGTGCCAGCAGCCGGGACAGGGGGTCCGAAAAACTGTTTTTT.

The CDR3 is CASKGNLLYGYTF. The CDR3 DNA follows: TGTGCCAGCAAGGGGAATTTATTGTATGGCTACACCTTC. The chain combines TRBV6-5 with TRBJ1-2, with D perhaps matching TRBD1 (5 bases). V gave up 7 bases and J gave up 5 bases, with 14 bases separating them. The CDR3 runs 13 residues. CDR1 MNHEY and CDR2 SVGAGI come from the germline V gene.

The chain couples TRBV29-1 to TRBJ2-7, with 10 bases aligning to TRBD1. V was clipped by 4 bases and J by 3 bases; unmatched bases: 6. Germline V lookup: CDR1 SQVTM, CDR2 ANQGSEA. The CDR3 extends over 14 amino acids. CDR3 nucleotide sequence: TGCAGCGTTGTCGAGGACAGGGGGGACTACGAGCAGTACTTC. Protein product: CSVVEDRGDYEQYF.

This chain connects TRBV7-8 to TRBJ2-7; 9 nucleotides agree with TRBD1. Germline V gives CDR1 SGHVS, CDR2 FQNEAQ. Trimming at V came to 3 bases and at J to 3 bases, leaving 3 bases not matched to a gene. The CDR3 has 14 residues. CDR3 sequence reads: CASSLPGQGYEQYF. The CDR3 DNA is TGTGCCAGCAGCTTGCCGGGACAGGGCTACGAGCAGTACTTC.

The chain employs TRBV4-1 and TRBJ2-7; 9 positions agree with TRBD2. The germline CDR1 and CDR2 sequences are MGHRA and YSYEKL. The trim removed 1 base at V and 5 bases at J, leaving 6 bases unmatched. This CDR3 is built from 15 residues. As DNA, the CDR3 is TGCGCCAGCAGCCAAGGTGCTAGCGGGACCAACGAGCAGTACTTC. Encoded protein: CASSQGASGTNEQYF.